This T cell receptor (beta chain) originates from a study of T-cell reconstitution after alpha-beta-depleted transplantation in children. Overall study results and limits: Several hundred expanded graft clones reportedly supplied alpha-beta T cells about two months after transplant. Diversity of TCRbeta at day 60 was high in some patients, arising from surviving recipient T cells and thymic progenitors. The main origin of T-cell counts and diversity one year after transplant was newly produced T cells.

Unique molecular identifiers were incorporated into the prepared TCRbeta library. TCRdb called the PCR reads again in MiXCR, with one record for every CDR3 protein. The sample carries some 100,000 distinct CDR3 sequences, roughly a sixth recorded once. The CDR3 sequence is 15 residues long. Per germline, CDR1 MNHEY and CDR2 SMNVEV (reference sequence). J was trimmed by 3 bases and V by 5 bases; bases with no gene match: 6. Of note for this clonotype: Its antigen is undetermined.

The origin of this receptor is a male patient between 2 and 10 years old who had a stem cell transplant for acute lymphoblastic leukemia, so the T cells may come from the graft donor. Specimen: PBMCs, mostly from graft donor cells, collected 180 days after TCRalphabeta/CD19-depleted stem cell transplant. The V call is TRBV27, the J call TRBJ2-2, with TRBD1 matching over 7 bases. This chain's CDR3 is CASSPRDSYTGELFF. CDR3 in DNA: TGTGCCAGCAGTCCCCGGGACAGCTACACCGGGGAGCTGTTTTTT.